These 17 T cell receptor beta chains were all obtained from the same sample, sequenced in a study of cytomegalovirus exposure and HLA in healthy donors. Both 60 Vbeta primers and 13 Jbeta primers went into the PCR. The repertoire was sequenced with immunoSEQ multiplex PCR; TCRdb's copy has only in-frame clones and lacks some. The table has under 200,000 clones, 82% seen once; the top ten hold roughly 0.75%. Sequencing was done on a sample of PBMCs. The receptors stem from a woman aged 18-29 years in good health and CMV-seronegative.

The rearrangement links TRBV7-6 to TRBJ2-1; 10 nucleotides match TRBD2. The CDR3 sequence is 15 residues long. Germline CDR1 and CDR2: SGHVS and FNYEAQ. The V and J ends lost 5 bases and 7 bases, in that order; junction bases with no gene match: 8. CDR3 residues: CASSQGLASPNEQFF. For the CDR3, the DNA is TGTGCCAGCAGCCAGGGACTAGCGAGTCCAAATGAGCAGTTCTTC.

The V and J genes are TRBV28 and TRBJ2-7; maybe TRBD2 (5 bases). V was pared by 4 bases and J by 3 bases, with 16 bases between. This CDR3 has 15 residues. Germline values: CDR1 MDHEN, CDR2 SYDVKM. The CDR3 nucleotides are TGTGCCAGCAGTTCCTCTAGCCCCCCGTACTACGAGCAGTACTTC. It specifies CASSSSSPPYYEQYF.

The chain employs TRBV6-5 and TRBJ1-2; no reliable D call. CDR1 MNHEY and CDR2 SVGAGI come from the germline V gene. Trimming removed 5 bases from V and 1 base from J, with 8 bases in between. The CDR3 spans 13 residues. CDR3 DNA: TGTGCCAGCAGTACCACAGATAACTATGGCTACACCTTC. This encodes CASSTTDNYGYTF.

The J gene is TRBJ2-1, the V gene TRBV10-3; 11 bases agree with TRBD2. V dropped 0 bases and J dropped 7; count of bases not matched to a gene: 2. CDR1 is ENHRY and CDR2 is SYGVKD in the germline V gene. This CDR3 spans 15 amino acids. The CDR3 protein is CAISESTSGSNEQFF. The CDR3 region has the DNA TGTGCCATCAGTGAGTCTACTAGCGGGAGTAATGAGCAGTTCTTC.

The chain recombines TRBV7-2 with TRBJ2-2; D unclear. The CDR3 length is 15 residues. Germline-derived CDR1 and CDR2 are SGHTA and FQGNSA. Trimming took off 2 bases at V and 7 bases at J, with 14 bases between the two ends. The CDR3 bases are TGTGCCAGCAGCTTAACCGACTCATCCAACGGGGAGCTGTTTTTT. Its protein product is CASSLTDSSNGELFF.

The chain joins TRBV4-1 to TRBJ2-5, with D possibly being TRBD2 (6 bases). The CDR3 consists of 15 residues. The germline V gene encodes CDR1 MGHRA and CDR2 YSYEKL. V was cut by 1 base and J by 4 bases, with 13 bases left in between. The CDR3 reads CASSQGTTPGETQYF. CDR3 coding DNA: TGCGCCAGCAGCCAAGGGACTACCCCCGGAGAGACCCAGTACTTC.

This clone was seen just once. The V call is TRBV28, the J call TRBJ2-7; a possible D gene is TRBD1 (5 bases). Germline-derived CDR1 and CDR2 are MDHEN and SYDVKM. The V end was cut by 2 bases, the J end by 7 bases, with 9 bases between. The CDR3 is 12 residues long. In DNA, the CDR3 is TGTGCCAGCAGTTTAGGGGCTCGGGAGCAGTACTTC. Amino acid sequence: CASSLGAREQYF.

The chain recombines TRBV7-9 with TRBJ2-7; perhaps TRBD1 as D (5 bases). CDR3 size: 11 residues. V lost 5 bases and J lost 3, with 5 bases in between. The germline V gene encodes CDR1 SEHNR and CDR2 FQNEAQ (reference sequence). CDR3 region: CASSDSYEQYF. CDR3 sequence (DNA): TGTGCCAGCAGCGACAGCTACGAGCAGTACTTC. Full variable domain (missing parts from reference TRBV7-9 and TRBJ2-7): DTGVSQNPRHKITKRGQNVTFRCDPISEHNRLYWYRQTLGQGPEFLTYFQNEAQLEKSRLLSDRFSAERPKGSFSTLEIQRTEQGDSAMYLCASSDSYEQYFGPGTRLTVT.

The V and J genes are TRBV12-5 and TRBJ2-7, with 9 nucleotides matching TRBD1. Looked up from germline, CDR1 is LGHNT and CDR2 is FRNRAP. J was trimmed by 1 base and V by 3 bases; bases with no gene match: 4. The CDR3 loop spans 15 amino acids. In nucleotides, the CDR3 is TGTGCTAGTGGTTTAGGGACAGGGTCATCCTACGAGCAGTACTTC. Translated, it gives CASGLGTGSSYEQYF.

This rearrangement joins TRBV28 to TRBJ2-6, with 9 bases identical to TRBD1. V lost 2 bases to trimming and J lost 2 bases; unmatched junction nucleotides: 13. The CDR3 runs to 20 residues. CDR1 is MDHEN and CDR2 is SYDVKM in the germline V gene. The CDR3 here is CASSLGTGSFRGPGANVLTF. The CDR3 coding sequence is TGTGCCAGCAGTTTAGGGACAGGGTCATTCCGAGGCCCTGGGGCCAACGTCCTGACTTTC. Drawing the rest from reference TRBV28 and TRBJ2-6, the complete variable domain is DVKVTQSSRYLVKRTGEKVFLECVQDMDHENMFWYRQDPGLGLRLIYFSYDVKMKEKGDIPEGYSVSREKKERFSLILESASTNQTSMYLCASSLGTGSFRGPGANVLTFGAGSRLTVL.

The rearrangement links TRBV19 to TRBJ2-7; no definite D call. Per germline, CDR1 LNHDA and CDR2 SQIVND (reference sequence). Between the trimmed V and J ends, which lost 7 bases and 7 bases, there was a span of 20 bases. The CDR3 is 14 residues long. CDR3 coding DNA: TGTGCCAGTACGTCAACGTCTGGGTCGGGTGAGCAGTACTTC. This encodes CASTSTSGSGEQYF.

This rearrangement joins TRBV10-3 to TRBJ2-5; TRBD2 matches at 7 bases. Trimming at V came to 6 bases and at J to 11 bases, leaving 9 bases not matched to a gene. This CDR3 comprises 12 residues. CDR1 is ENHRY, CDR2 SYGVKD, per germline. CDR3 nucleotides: TGTGCCATCAGAAAGGACGGGCGGGAGCAGTACTTC. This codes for CAIRKDGREQYF.

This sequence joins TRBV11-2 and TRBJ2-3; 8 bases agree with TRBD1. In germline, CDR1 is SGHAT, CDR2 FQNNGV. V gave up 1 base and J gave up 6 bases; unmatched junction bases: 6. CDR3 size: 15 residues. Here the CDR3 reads CASSLVGTGQDTQYF. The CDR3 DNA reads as TGTGCCAGCAGCTTAGTTGGGACAGGCCAGGATACGCAGTATTTT.

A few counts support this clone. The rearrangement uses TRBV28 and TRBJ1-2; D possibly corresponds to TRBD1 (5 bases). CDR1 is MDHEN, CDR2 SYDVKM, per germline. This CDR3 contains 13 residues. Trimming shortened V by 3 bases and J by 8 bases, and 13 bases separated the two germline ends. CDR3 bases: TGTGCCAGCAGTTTTCGCAGGGTGGGCGGCTACACCTTC. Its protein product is CASSFRRVGGYTF.

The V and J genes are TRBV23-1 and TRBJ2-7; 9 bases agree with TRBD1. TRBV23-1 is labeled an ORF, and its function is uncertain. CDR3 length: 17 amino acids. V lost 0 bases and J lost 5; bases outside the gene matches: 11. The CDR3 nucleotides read TGCGCCAGCAGTCAATCGCGGACAGGGGAAAGGATTAACGAGCAGTACTTC. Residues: CASSQSRTGERINEQYF.

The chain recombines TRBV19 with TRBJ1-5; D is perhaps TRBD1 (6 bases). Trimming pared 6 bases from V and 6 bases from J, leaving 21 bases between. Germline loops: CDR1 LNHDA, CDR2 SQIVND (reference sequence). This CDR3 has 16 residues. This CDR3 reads CASSHTGGAEGQPQHF. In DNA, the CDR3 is TGTGCCAGTAGCCATACGGGGGGGGCAGAAGGTCAGCCCCAGCATTTT.

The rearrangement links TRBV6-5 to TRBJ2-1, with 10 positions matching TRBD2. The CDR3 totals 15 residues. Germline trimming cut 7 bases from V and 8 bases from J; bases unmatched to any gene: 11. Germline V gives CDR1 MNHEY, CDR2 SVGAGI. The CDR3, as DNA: TGTGCCAGCATCGGAAGCGGGAGGGCCCGCGATGAGCAGTTCTTC. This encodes CASIGSGRARDEQFF.